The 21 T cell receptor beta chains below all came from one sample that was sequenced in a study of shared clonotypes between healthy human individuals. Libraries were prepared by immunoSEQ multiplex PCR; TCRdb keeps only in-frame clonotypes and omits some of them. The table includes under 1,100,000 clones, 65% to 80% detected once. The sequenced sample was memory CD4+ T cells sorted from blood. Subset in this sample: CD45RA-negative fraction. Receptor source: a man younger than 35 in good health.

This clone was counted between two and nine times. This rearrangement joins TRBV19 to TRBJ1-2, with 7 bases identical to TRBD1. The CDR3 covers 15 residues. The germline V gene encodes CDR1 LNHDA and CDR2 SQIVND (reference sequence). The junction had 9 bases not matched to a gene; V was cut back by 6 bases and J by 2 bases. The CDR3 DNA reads TGTGCCAGTAGCACAGGGGACCTGTGGAACTATGGCTACACCTTC. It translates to CASSTGDLWNYGYTF.

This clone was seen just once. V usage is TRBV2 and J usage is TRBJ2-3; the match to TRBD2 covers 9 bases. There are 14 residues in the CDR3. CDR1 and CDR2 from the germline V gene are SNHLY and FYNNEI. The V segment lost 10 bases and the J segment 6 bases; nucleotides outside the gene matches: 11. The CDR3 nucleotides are TGTGCCACCATTAGCGGGGGCTACTTTGATACGCAGTATTTT. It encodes CATISGGYFDTQYF.

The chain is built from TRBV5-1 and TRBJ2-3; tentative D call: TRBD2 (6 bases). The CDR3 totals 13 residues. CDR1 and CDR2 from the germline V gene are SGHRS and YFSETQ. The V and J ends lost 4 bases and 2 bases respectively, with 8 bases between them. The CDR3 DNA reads TGCGCCAGCAGCCGGAGGGTCACAGATACGCAGTATTTT. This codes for CASSRRVTDTQYF.

The CDR3 spells CASSVFSAGTSGAADTQYF. For the CDR3, the DNA is TGTGCCAGCAGTGTATTTTCAGCCGGGACTAGCGGGGCGGCAGATACGCAGTATTTT. The J gene is TRBJ2-3, the V gene TRBV6-1; TRBD2 matches at 13 bases. V shed 4 bases, J shed 4 bases, and the junction held 14 bases outside the gene matches. CDR3 length: 19 amino acids. Germline V gene sequence: CDR1 MNHNS, CDR2 SASEGT.

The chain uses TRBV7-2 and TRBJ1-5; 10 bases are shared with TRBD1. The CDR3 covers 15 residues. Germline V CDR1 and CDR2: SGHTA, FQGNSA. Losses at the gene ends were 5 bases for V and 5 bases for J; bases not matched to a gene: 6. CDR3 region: CASSTQDRGDQPQHF. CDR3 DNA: TGTGCCAGCAGCACCCAGGACAGGGGGGATCAGCCCCAGCATTTT. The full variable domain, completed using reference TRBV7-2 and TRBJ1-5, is GAGVSQSPSNKVTEKGKDVELRCDPISGHTALYWYRQSLGQGLEFLIYFQGNSAPDKSGLPSDRFSAERTGGSVSTLTIQRTQQEDSAVYLCASSTQDRGDQPQHFGDGTRLSIL.

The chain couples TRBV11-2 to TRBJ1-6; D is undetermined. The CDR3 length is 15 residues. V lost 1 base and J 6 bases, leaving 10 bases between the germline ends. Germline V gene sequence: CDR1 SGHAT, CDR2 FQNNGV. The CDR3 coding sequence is TGTGCCAGCAGCTTAGTGGAAGGGATTAATTCACCCCTCCACTTT. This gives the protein CASSLVEGINSPLHF.

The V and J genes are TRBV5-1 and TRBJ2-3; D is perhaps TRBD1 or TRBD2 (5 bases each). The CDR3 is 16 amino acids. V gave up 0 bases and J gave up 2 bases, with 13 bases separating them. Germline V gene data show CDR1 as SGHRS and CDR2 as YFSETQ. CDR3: CASSLEGQRDTDTQYF. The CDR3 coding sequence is TGCGCCAGCAGCTTGGAAGGACAACGGGACACAGATACGCAGTATTTT.

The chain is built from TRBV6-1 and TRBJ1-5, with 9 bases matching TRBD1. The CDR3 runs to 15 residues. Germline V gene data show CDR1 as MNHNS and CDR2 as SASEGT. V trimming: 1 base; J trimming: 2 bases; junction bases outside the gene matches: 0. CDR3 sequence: CASSEGQGGNQPQHF. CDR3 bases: TGTGCCAGCAGTGAAGGACAGGGGGGCAATCAGCCCCAGCATTTT.

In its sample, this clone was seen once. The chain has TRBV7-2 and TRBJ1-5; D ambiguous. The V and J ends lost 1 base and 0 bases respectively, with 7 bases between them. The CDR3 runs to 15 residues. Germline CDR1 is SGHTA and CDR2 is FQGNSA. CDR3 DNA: TGTGCCAGCAGCTTAGGCGGACTTAGCAATCAGCCCCAGCATTTT. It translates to CASSLGGLSNQPQHF.

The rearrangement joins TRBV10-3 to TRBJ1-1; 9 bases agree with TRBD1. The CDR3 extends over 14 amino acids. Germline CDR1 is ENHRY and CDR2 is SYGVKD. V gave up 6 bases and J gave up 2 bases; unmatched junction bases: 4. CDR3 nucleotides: TGTGCCATCAGGGGACAGGGTCTAAACACTGAAGCTTTCTTT. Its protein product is CAIRGQGLNTEAFF.

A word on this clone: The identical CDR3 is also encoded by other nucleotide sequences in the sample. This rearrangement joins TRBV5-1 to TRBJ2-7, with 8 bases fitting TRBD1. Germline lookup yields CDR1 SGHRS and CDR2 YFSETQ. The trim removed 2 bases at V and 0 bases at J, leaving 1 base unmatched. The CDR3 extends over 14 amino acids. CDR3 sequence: CASSFGQGSYEQYF. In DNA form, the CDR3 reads TGCGCCAGCAGCTTCGGACAGGGCTCCTACGAGCAGTACTTC.

The CDR3 DNA reads TGTGCCAGCAGCCAAGATTTGGTGGCCTACGAGCAGTACTTC. As protein: CASSQDLVAYEQYF. The chain is built from TRBV14 and TRBJ2-7, with D uncertain. This CDR3 has 14 amino acids. CDR1 and CDR2 from the germline V gene are SGHDN and FVKESK. Trimming left V 0 bases short and J 2 bases short, with 8 bases between.

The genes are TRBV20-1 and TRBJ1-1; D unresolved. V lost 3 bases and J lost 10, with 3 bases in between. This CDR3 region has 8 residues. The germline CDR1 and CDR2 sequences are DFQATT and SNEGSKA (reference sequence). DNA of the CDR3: TGCAGTGCTAGGGGAGCTTTCTTT. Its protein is CSARGAFF.

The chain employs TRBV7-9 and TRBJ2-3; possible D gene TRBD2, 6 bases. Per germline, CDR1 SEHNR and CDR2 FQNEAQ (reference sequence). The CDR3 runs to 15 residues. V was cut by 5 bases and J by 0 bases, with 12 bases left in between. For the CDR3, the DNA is TGTGCCAGCAGCCCTTGGGAGGCTAGCACAGATACGCAGTATTTT. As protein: CASSPWEASTDTQYF.

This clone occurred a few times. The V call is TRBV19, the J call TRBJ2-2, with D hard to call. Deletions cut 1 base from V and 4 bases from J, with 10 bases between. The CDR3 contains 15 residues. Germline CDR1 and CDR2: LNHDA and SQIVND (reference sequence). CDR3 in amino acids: CASSIVADGTGELFF. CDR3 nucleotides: TGTGCCAGTAGTATAGTAGCAGACGGCACCGGGGAGCTGTTTTTT.

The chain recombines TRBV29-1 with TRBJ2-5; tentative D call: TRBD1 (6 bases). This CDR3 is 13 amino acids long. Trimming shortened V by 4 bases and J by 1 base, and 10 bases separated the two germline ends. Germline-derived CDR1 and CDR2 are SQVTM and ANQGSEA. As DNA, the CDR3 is TGCAGCGTTGCTACAGGGACCCAAGAGACCCAGTACTTC. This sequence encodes CSVATGTQETQYF.

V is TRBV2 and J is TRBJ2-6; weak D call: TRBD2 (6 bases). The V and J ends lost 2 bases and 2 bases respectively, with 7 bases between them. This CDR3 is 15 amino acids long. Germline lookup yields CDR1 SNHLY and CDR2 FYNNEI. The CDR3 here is CASSESGAGANVLTF. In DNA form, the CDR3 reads TGTGCCAGCAGTGAATCGGGGGCTGGGGCCAACGTCCTGACTTTC.

For the CDR3, the DNA is TGTGCCAGCAGCTTGACTAGTATTGGAGGGGCGTATGAAGCTTTCTTT. It codes for CASSLTSIGGAYEAFF. The rearrangement links TRBV5-6 to TRBJ1-1; TRBD1 might be the D (5 bases). The CDR3 has 16 residues. With 1 base removed from V and 7 bases from J, the gap between germline ends came to 20 bases. The germline gives CDR1 SGHDT, CDR2 YYEEEE.

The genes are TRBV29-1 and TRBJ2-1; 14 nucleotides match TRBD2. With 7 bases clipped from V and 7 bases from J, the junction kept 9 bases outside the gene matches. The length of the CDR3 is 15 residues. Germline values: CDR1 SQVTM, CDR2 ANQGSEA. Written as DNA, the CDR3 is TGCAGCGGTTCCGGGACTAGCGGGAGTTTTAATGAGCAGTTCTTC. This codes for CSGSGTSGSFNEQFF.

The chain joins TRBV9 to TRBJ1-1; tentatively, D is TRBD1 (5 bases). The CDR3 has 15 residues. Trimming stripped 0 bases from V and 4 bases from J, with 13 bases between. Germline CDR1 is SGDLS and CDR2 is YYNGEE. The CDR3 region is CASSVVEGRATEAFF. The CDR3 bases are TGTGCCAGCAGCGTAGTCGAGGGCAGGGCCACTGAAGCTTTCTTT.

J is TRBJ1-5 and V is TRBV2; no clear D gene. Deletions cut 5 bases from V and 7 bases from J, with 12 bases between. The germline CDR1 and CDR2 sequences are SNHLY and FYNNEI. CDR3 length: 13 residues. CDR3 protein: CASSLDTTQPQHF. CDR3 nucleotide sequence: TGTGCCAGCAGTTTAGACACTACCCAGCCCCAGCATTTT.